Each of the 18 T cell receptor beta chains below was sequenced from the same sample in a study of T-cell memory formation after mild COVID-19 (dated by TCRdb to about 2021). Library preparation employed 5' RACE. These reads were obtained on an Illumina NovaSeq 6000. TCRdb trimmed public reads at Q25 via fastp, called clones via MiXCR and kept in-frame beta chains. Rows with a matching CDR3 protein are joined into one entry that keeps the most common DNA and genes. This sample comprises roughly 610,000 distinct CDR3 sequences, 15% to 20% of them detected only once. Around 8.1% of the sample goes to the ten largest clones. The sequencing input was PBMCs or a T cell subset sorted from them (not recorded which). The receptors were gathered from an adult woman who had mild COVID-19 (a few samples of this study predate the infection). The sample titles of this study are shuffled in the database, so cell type and time point are left out; the donor was told from shared clones.

There are a few counts of this clonotype. The J gene is TRBJ2-3, the V gene TRBV4-3; TRBD1 might be the D (5 bases). CDR1 and CDR2 (germline): LGHNA, YSLEER. The CDR3 contains 14 residues. The V gene lost 3 bases and the J gene lost 6 bases, with 13 bases spanning the gap. The CDR3 here is CASSQGRVADTQYF. CDR3 nucleotide sequence: TGCGCCAGCAGCCAGGGCAGGGTGGCGGATACGCAGTATTTT.

In its sample, this clonotype was seen many times. The chain joins TRBV18 to TRBJ2-1; D is tentatively TRBD1 or TRBD2 (5 bases each). CDR1 KGHSH and CDR2 LQKENI come from the germline V gene. V was cut by 4 bases and J by 10 bases, with 14 bases left in between. There are 13 residues in the CDR3. For the CDR3, the DNA is TGTGCCAGCTCACGGGACGTCGCGCAGGAGCAGTTCTTC. Translating gives CASSRDVAQEQFF.

This sequence joins TRBV4-1 and TRBJ2-7; D possibly matches TRBD1 or TRBD2 (5 bases each). CDR3 length: 15 residues. Germline V gene sequence: CDR1 MGHRA, CDR2 YSYEKL. V was pared by 8 bases and J by 3 bases, with 20 bases between. The CDR3 bases are TGCGCCAGCGCAATCGGGGCCAATGGATACTACGAGCAGTACTTC. Its translation: CASAIGANGYYEQYF.

This clonotype was seen a few times. The chain combines TRBV12-3 or TRBV12-4 with TRBJ2-1, with D possibly TRBD1 on 7 matching bases. The CDR3 is made up of 15 amino acids. Trimming took off 6 bases at V and 2 bases at J, with 14 bases between the two ends. The CDR3 DNA reads as TGTGCCAGCAGCCTCAGGGGGGCGACCTACAATGAGCAGTTCTTC. This translates into CASSLRGATYNEQFF.

This clonotype was recorded many times. V gene TRBV5-1 combines with J gene TRBJ2-2, with 7 bases lining up with TRBD1. This CDR3 is built from 13 residues. Germline V gives CDR1 SGHRS, CDR2 YFSETQ. The V and J ends lost 3 bases and 5 bases, in that order; junction bases with no gene match: 1. The CDR3 nucleotides are TGCGCCAGCAGCTCACAGGGGACCGGGGAGCTGTTTTTT. It encodes CASSSQGTGELFF. The complete variable domain, with remaining parts taken from reference TRBV5-1 and TRBJ2-2, reads KAGVTQTPRYLIKTRGQQVTLSCSPISGHRSVSWYQQTPGQGLQFLFEYFSETQRNKGNFPGRFSGRQFSNSRSEMNVSTLELGDSALYLCASSSQGTGELFFGEGSRLTVL.

This clonotype was seen more than once but under ten times. The chain combines TRBV7-9 with TRBJ1-1; D possibly corresponds to TRBD1 (6 bases). Trimming cost V 4 bases and J 0 bases, with 12 bases left between them. CDR3 size: 15 residues. Looked up from germline, CDR1 is SEHNR and CDR2 is FQNEAQ (reference sequence). The CDR3 DNA sequence: TGTGCCAGCAGCTGGGTACAGGGTATGAACACTGAAGCTTTCTTT. Protein sequence: CASSWVQGMNTEAFF. The complete variable domain, with remaining parts taken from reference TRBV7-9 and TRBJ1-1, reads DTGVSQNPRHKITKRGQNVTFRCDPISEHNRLYWYRQTLGQGPEFLTYFQNEAQLEKSRLLSDRFSAERPKGSFSTLEIQRTEQGDSAMYLCASSWVQGMNTEAFFGQGTRLTVV.

This clonotype was seen a few times. The chain links TRBV4-2 to TRBJ2-1; TRBD2 is a possible D gene (6 bases). V lost 0 bases and J lost 4, with 13 bases in between. This CDR3 spans 16 amino acids. CDR1 and CDR2 (germline): LGHNA, YNFKEQ. CDR3 sequence reads: CASSQESAEGYNEQFF. The CDR3 DNA reads as TGTGCCAGCAGCCAAGAATCGGCGGAGGGATACAATGAGCAGTTCTTC.

Many counts were recorded for this clonotype. V usage is TRBV5-1 and J usage is TRBJ1-2; perhaps TRBD1 as D (5 bases). V dropped 0 bases and J dropped 4 bases, with 10 bases sitting between them. Germline V gene data show CDR1 as SGHRS and CDR2 as YFSETQ. The length of the CDR3 is 14 residues. The CDR3 nucleotides read TGCGCCAGCAGCTTGGAGGGGAGTACCTATGGCTACACCTTC. Protein sequence: CASSLEGSTYGYTF. The complete variable domain, with remaining parts taken from reference TRBV5-1 and TRBJ1-2, reads KAGVTQTPRYLIKTRGQQVTLSCSPISGHRSVSWYQQTPGQGLQFLFEYFSETQRNKGNFPGRFSGRQFSNSRSEMNVSTLELGDSALYLCASSLEGSTYGYTFGSGTRLTVV.

This clonotype was found many times. The rearrangement joins TRBV7-2 to TRBJ1-1; D perhaps matches TRBD1 (5 bases). Germline V gene sequence: CDR1 SGHTA, CDR2 FQGNSA. This CDR3 spans 14 amino acids. The V end was cut by 1 base, the J end by 3 bases, with 9 bases between. The CDR3 loop reads CASSLGGRDTEAFF. CDR3 coding DNA: TGTGCCAGCAGCTTAGGGGGCAGGGACACTGAAGCTTTCTTT.

J is TRBJ2-3 and V is TRBV6-2 or TRBV6-3, with 11 positions matching TRBD2. Germline V gene sequence: CDR1 MNHEY, CDR2 SVGEGT. The J segment lost 5 bases and the V segment lost 4 bases, leaving 11 bases of the junction unmatched. CDR3 length: 17 residues. The CDR3 here is CASSSGTSGRIRDTQYF. The CDR3 DNA reads as TGTGCCAGCAGTTCCGGGACTAGCGGCCGCATCAGAGATACGCAGTATTTT.

This CDR3 reads CASSFGGASTEAFF. CDR3 sequence (DNA): TGTGCCAGCAGTTTTGGGGGGGCGAGCACTGAAGCTTTCTTT. The rearrangement links TRBV12-3 or TRBV12-4 to TRBJ1-1; D perhaps matches TRBD1 (6 bases). The germline V and J ends were trimmed by 3 bases and 4 bases, with 12 bases remaining between them. There are 14 residues in the CDR3.

There are a few counts of this clonotype. The chain carries TRBV6-2 or TRBV6-3 and TRBJ2-6; D is ambiguous. This CDR3 contains 14 residues. Germline lookup yields CDR1 MNHEY and CDR2 SVGEGT. The V and J ends lost 6 bases and 0 bases respectively, with 6 bases between them. Written as DNA, the CDR3 is TGTGCCAGCAGAGACCCCTCTGGGGCCAACGTCCTGACTTTC. This codes for CASRDPSGANVLTF.

The CDR3: CSASSETNTGELFF. CDR3 DNA: TGCAGTGCTTCTAGCGAGACGAACACCGGGGAGCTGTTTTTT. The chain joins TRBV20-1 to TRBJ2-2; D is possibly TRBD2 (6 bases). The CDR3 has 14 residues. Germline lookup yields CDR1 DFQATT and CDR2 SNEGSKA (reference sequence). The V end lost 5 bases, the J end lost 0 bases, and 10 bases lay between the germline ends.

This clonotype was seen a handful of times. This chain connects TRBV12-3 or TRBV12-4 to TRBJ2-7, with 8 positions matching TRBD2. Unmatched junction bases numbered 17, after V lost 4 bases and J lost 0 bases. This CDR3 has 19 residues. CDR3 residues: CASSSRTSTSLSSSYEQYF. The CDR3 nucleotides read TGTGCCAGCAGTTCCAGGACTAGCACATCACTATCCAGCTCCTACGAGCAGTACTTC.

At least ten counts were recorded for this clonotype. CDR3 in DNA: TGCGCCAGCAGCTTGGATCCGGGGGTGAAGACCCAGTACTTC. Amino acids: CASSLDPGVKTQYF. The V and J genes are TRBV5-1 and TRBJ2-5; D possibly corresponds to TRBD2 (6 bases). The CDR3 spans 14 residues. V was cut by 0 bases and J by 6 bases, with 12 bases left in between. Germline lookup yields CDR1 SGHRS and CDR2 YFSETQ.

To note about this clonotype: At one of its ends the junction is not consistent with the germline gene, which may arise from a read error. The chain uses TRBV3-1 and TRBJ2-7; a possible D gene is TRBD2 (6 bases). This CDR3 comprises 12 residues. Germline V gives CDR1 LGHDT, CDR2 YNNKEL (reference sequence). CDR3 DNA sequence: TGTGCCAGCAGCAACGGGGGAGGCCCAACTGACTTC. This sequence encodes CASSNGGGPTDF.

In its sample, this clonotype was seen a few times. The gene calls are TRBV4-2 and TRBJ2-7; D call uncertain. V was trimmed by 1 base and J by 5 bases, leaving 6 bases between them. The CDR3 loop spans 12 amino acids. In germline, CDR1 is LGHNA, CDR2 YNFKEQ. CDR3 nucleotide sequence: TGTGCCAGCAGCCAAGTATTAAACGAGCAGTACTTC. It codes for CASSQVLNEQYF.

The chain uses TRBV7-2 and TRBJ2-3; D uncertain. Germline assignment: CDR1 SGHTA and CDR2 FQGNSA. V gave up 8 bases and J gave up 2 bases, with 20 bases separating them. The CDR3 length is 16 residues. The chain's CDR3 is CASLVGVLINTDTQYF. Here the CDR3 DNA reads TGTGCCAGCCTTGTCGGAGTCCTAATTAACACAGATACGCAGTATTTT.